This TCR beta chain is drawn from a study of T cell responses to AZD1222 COVID-19 vaccine. General study results and limits: Clonal diversity was possibly underestimated, and the donors were mostly white British, with more females. Mapped onto spike, vaccine-associated CD4 TCRs spanned it and were dominant at 160-218 and 743-854.

On this clone itself: What it binds is not known.

The CDR3 contains 14 residues. The V end lost 2 bases, the J end lost 12 bases, and 17 bases lay between the germline ends. CDR1 is SEHNR and CDR2 is FQNEAQ in the germline V gene (reference sequence). The repertoire was sequenced with immunoSEQ multiplex PCR; TCRdb's copy has only in-frame clones and lacks some. Here the sample spans around 120,000 clones, around 89% being singletons. The clonotype was recovered from an adult who received the AZD1222 COVID-19 vaccine. Sample: peripheral blood, taken 28 days after the second AZD1222 dose. The chain combines TRBV7-9 with TRBJ2-1; D remains unclear. The CDR3 spells CASSLRAGVVGQFF. CDR3 DNA sequence: TGTGCCAGCAGCTTACGGGCAGGTGTAGTTGGGCAGTTCTTC.